The 21 T cell receptor beta chains given below trace back to one sample, sequenced in a study of Graves' ophthalmopathy and Graves' hyperthyroidism. Amplification of the TCR beta CDR3 regions used RNA transcripts (as template). The first round was an RT-PCR with HTBI primers, and the second round was a multiplex PCR. TCRdb reprocessed the multiplex PCR reads via MiXCR and lists one record per CDR3 protein. In the table there are about 480,000 distinct CDR3 sequences, approximately 15% of which are singletons. The sequenced sample consisted of blood. All receptors come from a woman aged 30 to 39 with Graves' ophthalmopathy.

This clonotype was seen repeatedly, ten times or more. The V gene is TRBV10-2, the J gene TRBJ1-2; D is perhaps TRBD1 (6 bases). CDR3 size: 14 residues. Germline CDR1 WSHSY, CDR2 SAAADI. V was cut by 6 bases and J by 2 bases, with 13 bases left in between. CDR3 bases: TGCGCCAGCAGCTCCCCTGACAGGAACTATGGCTACACCTTC. Translation: CASSSPDRNYGYTF.

Many counts were recorded for this clonotype. The chain recombines TRBV20-1 with TRBJ2-7; D gene uncertain. This CDR3 spans 13 amino acids. The V and J ends lost 0 bases and 4 bases respectively, with 10 bases between them. CDR1 is DFQATT, CDR2 SNEGSKA, per germline (reference sequence). CDR3 nucleotide sequence: TGCAGTGCTAGAGATACCGCACAATACGAGCAGTACTTC. As protein: CSARDTAQYEQYF.

This clonotype was seen repeatedly, ten times or more. This chain links TRBV12-3 or TRBV12-4 with TRBJ1-1; D is ambiguous. The ends were cut back, 3 bases at V and 11 bases at J, with 16 bases in the middle. CDR3 length equals 13 residues. CDR3 DNA sequence: TGTGCCAGCAGTTTTAGTGGGCGAGGGAGGGCTTTCTTT. This sequence encodes CASSFSGRGRAFF.

This clonotype was seen ten or more times. The V and J genes are TRBV12-3 or TRBV12-4 and TRBJ2-4; no clear D. The CDR3 has 16 amino acids. The V and J ends lost 4 bases and 0 bases respectively, with 13 bases between them. CDR3 loop: CASSSAFMIAKNIQYF. CDR3 DNA: TGTGCCAGCAGTTCAGCGTTTATGATAGCCAAAAACATTCAGTACTTC.

A few counts support this clonotype. V and J are TRBV29-1 and TRBJ2-1, with 9 nucleotides matching TRBD2. CDR1 is SQVTM, CDR2 ANQGSEA, per germline. The V segment lost 5 bases and the J segment 5 bases; nucleotides outside the gene matches: 4. The CDR3 consists of 13 residues. The CDR3 bases are TGCAGCGTTCCTAGGACTAGCGACAATGAGCAGTTCTTC. Its protein product is CSVPRTSDNEQFF.

This clonotype was observed many times. The chain's CDR3 is CSARRLAGGREQYF. DNA for the CDR3: TGCAGTGCTAGACGACTAGCGGGGGGCCGCGAGCAGTACTTC. V usage is TRBV20-1 and J usage is TRBJ2-7; TRBD2 matches at 13 bases. Germline-derived CDR1 and CDR2 are DFQATT and SNEGSKA (reference sequence). V was clipped by 2 bases and J by 6 bases; unmatched bases: 4. CDR3 length: 14 amino acids.

This clonotype was observed a few times. CDR3 protein: CASSRSPPYEQYF. The CDR3 coding sequence is TGTGCCAGCAGTCGCTCCCCCCCCTACGAGCAGTACTTC. The rearrangement uses TRBV2 and TRBJ2-7, with D unclear. Germline CDR1 reads SNHLY; CDR2 reads FYNNEI. V was trimmed by 5 bases and J by 2 bases, leaving 10 bases between them. The CDR3 consists of 13 residues.

In this sample, this clonotype turned up many times. The chain employs TRBV6-2 or TRBV6-3 and TRBJ1-2, with a weak D call TRBD1 (5 bases). The CDR3 totals 13 residues. Germline V gene sequence: CDR1 MNHEY, CDR2 SVGEGT. Trimming removed 0 bases from V and 4 bases from J, with 6 bases in between. The CDR3 DNA is TGTGCCAGCAGTTACTCGACAGTCTATGGCTACACCTTC. Protein: CASSYSTVYGYTF.

As for this clonotype: In this CDR3 the conserved last residue, phenylalanine or tryptophan, is missing, so a read error is likely. The chain has TRBV6-5 and TRBJ1-2; D perhaps matches TRBD1 (5 bases). This CDR3 has 13 residues. Germline CDR1 is MNHEY and CDR2 is SVGAGI. The CDR3 region is CASCYSGNYGYTV. Here the CDR3 DNA reads TGTGCCAGCTGTTACTCAGGGAACTATGGCTACACCGTC.

The table lists this clonotype with many counts. V gene TRBV4-2 combines with J gene TRBJ1-2, with D unresolved. The CDR3 is made up of 14 amino acids. V shed 3 bases and J shed 6 bases, with 14 bases lying between them. The germline V gene has CDR1 LGHNA and CDR2 YNFKEQ. CDR3 residues: CASSQDPHGDGYTF. The DNA for the CDR3 is TGTGCCAGCAGCCAGGATCCCCATGGGGATGGCTACACCTTC.

The gene calls are TRBV12-3 or TRBV12-4 and TRBJ2-5; 8 bases align to TRBD2. This CDR3 contains 14 residues. Trimming took 3 bases from V and 5 from J; bases not matched to a gene: 5. DNA of the CDR3: TGTGCCAGCAGTTTTCCGGGACTAGGGGAGACCCAGTACTTC. Encoded protein: CASSFPGLGETQYF.

In this sample, this clonotype turned up many times. This chain uses TRBV13 with TRBJ2-2, with D maybe TRBD2 (5 bases). Trimming took 2 bases from V and 3 from J, leaving 13 bases between them. Per germline, CDR1 PRHDT and CDR2 FYEKMQ (reference sequence). The CDR3 has 16 residues. The CDR3 region has the DNA TGTGCCAGCAGCTTAACGTCTAGCTGGGACACCGGGGAGCTGTTTTTT. Protein product: CASSLTSSWDTGELFF. The full variable domain, completed using reference TRBV13 and TRBJ2-2, is AAGVIQSPRHLIKEKRETATLKCYPIPRHDTVYWYQQGPGQDPQFLISFYEKMQSDKGSIPDRFSAQQFSDYHSELNMSSLELGDSALYFCASSLTSSWDTGELFFGEGSRLTVL.

There are many counts of this clonotype. The chain links TRBV20-1 to TRBJ1-5; D gene uncertain. CDR3 length: 11 residues. Trimming removed 3 bases at V and 9 bases at J, with 9 bases between. The germline V gene has CDR1 DFQATT and CDR2 SNEGSKA (reference sequence). The CDR3 DNA reads TGCAGTGCTAGGGAGGGAGGGCCCCAGCATTTT. Its translation is CSAREGGPQHF.

Comment on this clonotype: One junction end does not reproduce the germline sequence, and a read error may be involved. The CDR3 sequence is CASSLGQGKNIKYF. As DNA, the CDR3 is TGTGCCAGCAGCTTAGGACAGGGGAAAAACATTAAGTACTTC. The chain uses TRBV7-9 and TRBJ2-4, with 8 bases fitting TRBD1. The CDR3 consists of 14 residues. In germline, CDR1 is SEHNR, CDR2 FQNEAQ (reference sequence). Combining the CDR3 with reference TRBV7-9 and TRBJ2-4 gives the whole variable domain DTGVSQNPRHKITKRGQNVTFRCDPISEHNRLYWYRQTLGQGPEFLTYFQNEAQLEKSRLLSDRFSAERPKGSFSTLEIQRTEQGDSAMYLCASSLGQGKNIKYFGAGTRLSVL.

This clonotype has a count of ten or more. The rearrangement uses TRBV11-3 and TRBJ2-2; 7 bases are shared with TRBD1. Germline V gene sequence: CDR1 SGHNT, CDR2 YENEEA. The V and J ends lost 5 bases and 6 bases, in that order; junction bases with no gene match: 3. The CDR3 spans 13 residues. CDR3: CASSVTGAGELFF. CDR3 nucleotides: TGTGCCAGCAGCGTAACAGGGGCCGGGGAGCTGTTTTTT. Complete variable domain (other parts from reference TRBV11-3 and TRBJ2-2): EAGVVQSPRYKIIEKKQPVAFWCNPISGHNTLYWYLQNLGQGPELLIRYENEEAVDDSQLPKDRFSAERLKGVDSTLKIQPAELGDSAVYLCASSVTGAGELFFGEGSRLTVL.

The rearrangement uses TRBV12-5 and TRBJ1-1; D call uncertain. The CDR3 has 17 residues. Trimming took off 0 bases at V and 1 base at J, with 15 bases between the two ends. CDR1 is LGHNT, CDR2 FRNRAP, per germline. Here the CDR3 reads CASGLVLGSAPNTEAFF. The CDR3, as DNA: TGTGCTAGTGGTTTGGTACTTGGTAGTGCCCCGAACACTGAAGCTTTCTTT.

This clonotype occurred many times. This chain uses TRBV5-1 with TRBJ1-1; a possible D gene is TRBD1 (6 bases). V was pared by 2 bases and J by 1 base, with 9 bases between. This CDR3 comprises 14 residues. Germline lookup yields CDR1 SGHRS and CDR2 YFSETQ. CDR3 coding DNA: TGCGCCAGCAGCTTTAGGGGGAGGAACACTGAAGCTTTCTTT. This codes for CASSFRGRNTEAFF.

Many counts were recorded for this clonotype. The rearrangement joins TRBV10-3 to TRBJ1-1, with D unresolved. The V and J ends lost 3 bases and 10 bases respectively, with 18 bases between them. The germline V gene encodes CDR1 ENHRY and CDR2 SYGVKD. This CDR3 region has 14 residues. In DNA form, the CDR3 reads TGTGCCATCAGTGACCCGGGTTATAATTCCCCAGCTTTCTTT. It specifies CAISDPGYNSPAFF.

This clonotype has at least ten counts. V and J are TRBV7-3 and TRBJ1-1; no definite D call. V was trimmed by 0 bases and J by 3 bases, leaving 8 bases between them. This CDR3 has 14 amino acids. Germline V lookup: CDR1 SGHTA, CDR2 FQGTGA. CDR3: CASSLTSSDTEAFF. The CDR3 region has the DNA TGTGCCAGCAGCTTAACCTCATCGGACACTGAAGCTTTCTTT.

The table lists this clonotype with many counts. The chain uses TRBV7-2 and TRBJ2-7; D possibly corresponds to TRBD2 (6 bases). This CDR3 contains 17 residues. Trimming removed 0 bases from V and 1 base from J, with 16 bases in between. Germline CDR1 and CDR2: SGHTA and FQGNSA. The CDR3 region is CASSLAGGTSSSYEQYF. In DNA, the CDR3 is TGTGCCAGCAGCTTAGCCGGCGGGACCTCCTCATCCTACGAGCAGTACTTC.

This clonotype has just one count. A much larger clone differs by one base, so this may be a read error. V is TRBV20-1 and J is TRBJ2-7; weak D call: TRBD2 (5 bases). This CDR3 contains 15 residues. Germline V gene lookup returns CDR1 DFQATT and CDR2 SNEGSKA (reference sequence). V was clipped by 0 bases and J by 0 bases, with 12 bases between them. CDR3: CSARDTREYSYEQYF. The CDR3 DNA follows: TGCAGTGCTAGAGATACGAGGGAGTACTCCTACGAGCAGTACTTC.